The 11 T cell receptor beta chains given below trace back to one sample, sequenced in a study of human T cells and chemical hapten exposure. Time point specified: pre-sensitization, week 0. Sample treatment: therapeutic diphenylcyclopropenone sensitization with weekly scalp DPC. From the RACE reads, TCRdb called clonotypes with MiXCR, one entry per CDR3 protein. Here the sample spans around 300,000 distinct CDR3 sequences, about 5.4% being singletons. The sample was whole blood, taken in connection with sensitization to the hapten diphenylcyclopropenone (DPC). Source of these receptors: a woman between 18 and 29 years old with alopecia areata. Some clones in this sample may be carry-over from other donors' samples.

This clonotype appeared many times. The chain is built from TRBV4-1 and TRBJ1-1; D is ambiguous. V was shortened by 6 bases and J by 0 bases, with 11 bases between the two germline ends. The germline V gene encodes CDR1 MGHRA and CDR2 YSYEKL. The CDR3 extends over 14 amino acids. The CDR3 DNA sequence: TGCGCCAGCAGAACTGTGATCATGAACACTGAAGCTTTCTTT. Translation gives CASRTVIMNTEAFF.

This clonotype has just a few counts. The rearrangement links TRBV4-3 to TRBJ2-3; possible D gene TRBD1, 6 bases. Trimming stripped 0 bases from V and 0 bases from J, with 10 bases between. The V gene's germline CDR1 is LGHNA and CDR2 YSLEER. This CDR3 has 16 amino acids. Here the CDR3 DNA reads TGCGCCAGCAGCCAAGACAGGGGTGCTAGCACAGATACGCAGTATTTT. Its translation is CASSQDRGASTDTQYF.

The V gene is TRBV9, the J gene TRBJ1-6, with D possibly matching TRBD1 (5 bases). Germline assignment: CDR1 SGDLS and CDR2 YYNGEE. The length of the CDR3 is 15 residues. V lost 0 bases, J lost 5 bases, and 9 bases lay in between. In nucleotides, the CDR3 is TGTGCCAGCAGCGTAGAGGGGAAGGATAATTCACCCCTCCACTTT. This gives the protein CASSVEGKDNSPLHF.

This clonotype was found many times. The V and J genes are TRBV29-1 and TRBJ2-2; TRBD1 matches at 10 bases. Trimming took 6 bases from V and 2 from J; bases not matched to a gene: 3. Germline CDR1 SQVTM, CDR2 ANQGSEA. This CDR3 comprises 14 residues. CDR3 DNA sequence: TGCAGCGTACAGACAGGGGGCAACACCGGGGAGCTGTTTTTT. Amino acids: CSVQTGGNTGELFF.

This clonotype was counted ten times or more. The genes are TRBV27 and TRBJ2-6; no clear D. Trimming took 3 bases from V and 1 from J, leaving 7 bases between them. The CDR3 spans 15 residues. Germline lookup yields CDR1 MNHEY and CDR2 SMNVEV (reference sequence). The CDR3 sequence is CASSFKGSGANVLTF. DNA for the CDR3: TGTGCCAGCAGTTTTAAAGGATCTGGGGCCAACGTCCTGACTTTC.

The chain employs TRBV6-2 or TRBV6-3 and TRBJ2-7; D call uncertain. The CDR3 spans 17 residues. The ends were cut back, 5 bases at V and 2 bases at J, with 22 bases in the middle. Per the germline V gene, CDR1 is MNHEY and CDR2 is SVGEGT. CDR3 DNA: TGTGCCAGCAGTATTTGGCCCCAAGGCGCCCTAACCTACGAGCAGTACTTC. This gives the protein CASSIWPQGALTYEQYF.

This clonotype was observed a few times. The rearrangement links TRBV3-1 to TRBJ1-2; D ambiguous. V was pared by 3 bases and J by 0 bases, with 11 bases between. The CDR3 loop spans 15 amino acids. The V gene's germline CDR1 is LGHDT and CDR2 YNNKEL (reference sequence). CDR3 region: CASSHEGNANYGYTF. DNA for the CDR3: TGTGCCAGCAGCCATGAAGGAAACGCTAACTATGGCTACACCTTC. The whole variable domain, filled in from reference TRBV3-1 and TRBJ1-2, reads DTAVSQTPKYLVTQMGNDKSIKCEQNLGHDTMYWYKQDSKKFLKIMFSYNNKELIINETVPNRFSPKSPDKAHLNLHINSLELGDSAVYFCASSHEGNANYGYTFGSGTRLTVV.

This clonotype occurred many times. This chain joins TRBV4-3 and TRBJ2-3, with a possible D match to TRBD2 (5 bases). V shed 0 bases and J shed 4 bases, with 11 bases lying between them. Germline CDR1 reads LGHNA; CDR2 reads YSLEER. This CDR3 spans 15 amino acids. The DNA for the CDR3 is TGCGCCAGCAGCCAAGATACTAGGCTTTCAGATACGCAGTATTTT. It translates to CASSQDTRLSDTQYF.

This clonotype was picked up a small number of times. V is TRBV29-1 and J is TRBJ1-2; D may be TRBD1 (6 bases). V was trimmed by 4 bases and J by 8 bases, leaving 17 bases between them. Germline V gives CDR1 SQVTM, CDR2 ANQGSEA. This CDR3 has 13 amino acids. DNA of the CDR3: TGCAGCGTTGGAAACAGGGAGGATTGGGGCTACACCTTC. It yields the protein CSVGNREDWGYTF.

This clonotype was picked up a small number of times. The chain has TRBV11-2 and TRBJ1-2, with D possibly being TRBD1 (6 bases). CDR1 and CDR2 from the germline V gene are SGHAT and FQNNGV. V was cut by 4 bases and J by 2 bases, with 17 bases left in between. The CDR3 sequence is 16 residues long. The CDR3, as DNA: TGTGCCAGCAGCTATTCTGCCGGTACAGGGAACTATGGCTACACCTTC. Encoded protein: CASSYSAGTGNYGYTF.

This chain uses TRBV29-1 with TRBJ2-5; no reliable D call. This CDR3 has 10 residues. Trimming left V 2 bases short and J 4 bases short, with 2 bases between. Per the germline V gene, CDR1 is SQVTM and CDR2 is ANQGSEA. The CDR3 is CSVETETQYF. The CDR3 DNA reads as TGCAGCGTTGAAACAGAGACCCAGTACTTC.